Below are 5 T cell receptor beta chains sequenced from a single sample in a study of cytomegalovirus exposure and HLA in healthy donors. The primer mix had 60 Vbeta and 13 Jbeta primers. TCRdb's copy holds only in-frame clones and misses some; the assay was immunoSEQ multiplex PCR. The table has around 200,000 clones, approximately 78% seen once; the top ten hold 2.5% to 3.5%. The sample was PBMCs. These receptor sequences come from a woman aged 40 to 49 in good health and CMV-seronegative.

The J gene is TRBJ2-3, the V gene TRBV5-1; D is perhaps TRBD2 (6 bases). CDR3 length: 16 residues. From germline, CDR1 is SGHRS and CDR2 YFSETQ. The germline V and J ends were trimmed by 3 bases and 3 bases, with 17 bases remaining between them. The CDR3 DNA sequence: TGCGCCAGCAGCTGGGGGGATCCGGAAGGTACAGATACGCAGTATTTT. Protein product: CASSWGDPEGTDTQYF.

This chain joins TRBV5-1 and TRBJ2-7; 9 positions agree with TRBD1. The CDR3 has 14 residues. Trimming cost V 4 bases and J 2 bases; bases outside gene matches: 4. The V gene's germline CDR1 is SGHRS and CDR2 YFSETQ. The DNA of the CDR3 is TGCGCCAGCAGCCCGGGGACAGGGACCTACGAGCAGTACTTC. Encoded protein: CASSPGTGTYEQYF. The full variable domain, its missing parts supplied by reference TRBV5-1 and TRBJ2-7, is KAGVTQTPRYLIKTRGQQVTLSCSPISGHRSVSWYQQTPGQGLQFLFEYFSETQRNKGNFPGRFSGRQFSNSRSEMNVSTLELGDSALYLCASSPGTGTYEQYFGPGTRLTVT.

The chain couples TRBV5-4 to TRBJ2-3, with 9 bases aligning to TRBD2. J was trimmed by 4 bases and V by 5 bases; bases with no gene match: 17. CDR1 is SGHNT and CDR2 is YYREEE in the germline V gene (reference sequence). The CDR3 has 18 residues. CDR3 in DNA: TGTGCCAGCAGGCACCTAGCGGGGCCCTTTAGCGGCCCAGATACGCAGTATTTT. Protein: CASRHLAGPFSGPDTQYF.

The chain is built from TRBV6-5 and TRBJ1-1, with 7 bases matching TRBD1. Trimming at V came to 6 bases and at J to 0 bases, leaving 7 bases not matched to a gene. CDR1 and CDR2 (germline): MNHEY, SVGAGI. The CDR3 is 15 residues long. CDR3 bases: TGTGCCAGCAGCAGGGGGAACGGGATGAACACTGAAGCTTTCTTT. Encoded protein: CASSRGNGMNTEAFF.

Remarks on this clone: Sequence at one end of the junction differs from germline and may be a read error. The chain uses TRBV7-9 and TRBJ1-2; D is ambiguous. The CDR3 spans 13 residues. Germline CDR1 SEHNR, CDR2 FQNEAQ (reference sequence). The DNA of the CDR3 is TGTTCCAGCAGCGTCGGGAGTGGGTATGGCTACACCTTC. Translation: CSSSVGSGYGYTF.